Shown below are 29 T cell receptor beta chains from a single sample sequenced in a study of blood T cell repertoires in COVID-19. Assay used: immunoSEQ multiplex PCR; TCRdb lists only in-frame clones, some missing. Here the sample spans 95,000 to 150,000 clones, 88% being singletons. What was sequenced was peripheral blood. Receptors originate from a human donor in a cohort sampled during active COVID-19.

This clone came up many times. This chain joins TRBV3-1 (or the pseudogene TRBV3-2) and TRBJ2-7; a possible D gene is TRBD1 (6 bases). V was trimmed by 4 bases and J by 2 bases, leaving 15 bases between them. CDR1 is LGHDT, CDR2 YNNKEL, per germline (reference sequence). The CDR3 is 15 residues long. The CDR3 loop is CASSPQGRGTYEQYF. The DNA of the CDR3 is TGTGCCAGCAGCCCTCAGGGAAGGGGGACCTACGAGCAGTACTTC.

The chain carries TRBV11-3 and TRBJ2-2; TRBD2 aligns across 8 bases. CDR1 and CDR2 (germline): SGHNT, YENEEA. This CDR3 is built from 16 residues. The V segment lost 5 bases and the J segment 0 bases; nucleotides outside the gene matches: 5. The CDR3 DNA sequence: TGTGCCAGCAGCCCTCGGGGGGGGCCGAACACCGGGGAGCTGTTTTTT. It yields the protein CASSPRGGPNTGELFF.

The chain employs TRBV11-2 and TRBJ1-6; D may be TRBD1 (5 bases). The V gene lost 1 base and the J gene lost 7 bases, with 14 bases spanning the gap. Germline V gives CDR1 SGHAT, CDR2 FQNNGV. The CDR3 totals 16 residues. The CDR3: CASSLGAGRVNSPLHF. The CDR3 DNA sequence: TGTGCCAGCAGCTTAGGAGCAGGGCGCGTAAATTCACCCCTCCACTTT.

This sequence joins TRBV3-1 (or the pseudogene TRBV3-2) and TRBJ2-1; 13 positions agree with TRBD2. Germline trimming cut 4 bases from V and 6 bases from J; bases unmatched to any gene: 3. CDR3 length: 15 amino acids. The germline gives CDR1 LGHDT, CDR2 YNNKEL (reference sequence). CDR3: CASSPRLAGGNEQFF. In nucleotides, the CDR3 is TGTGCCAGCAGCCCGAGACTAGCGGGAGGCAATGAGCAGTTCTTC.

The chain has TRBV5-1 and TRBJ2-5; 9 bases are a match to TRBD2. The CDR3 sequence is 15 residues long. J gave up 1 base and V 2 bases, and 3 bases lay outside the gene matches. CDR1 is SGHRS and CDR2 is YFSETQ in the germline V gene. Here the CDR3 DNA reads TGCGCCAGCAGCTTCCAGACTAGCGGCCAAGAGACCCAGTACTTC. Its protein product is CASSFQTSGQETQYF.

J is TRBJ2-2 and V is TRBV18; 7 nucleotides align to TRBD1. The germline V gene has CDR1 KGHSH and CDR2 LQKENI. J gave up 4 bases and V 4 bases, and 12 bases lay outside the gene matches. The CDR3 has 17 residues. Written as DNA, the CDR3 is TGTGCCAGCTCACAGGCCCCCGGGACAGATCCCACCGGGGAGCTGTTTTTT. Translating gives CASSQAPGTDPTGELFF. Full variable domain (remainder filled in from reference TRBV18 and TRBJ2-2): NAGVMQNPRHLVRRRGQEARLRCSPMKGHSHVYWYRQLPEEGLKFMVYLQKENIIDESGMPKERFSAEFPKEGPSILRIQQVVRGDSAAYFCASSQAPGTDPTGELFFGEGSRLTVL.

The rearrangement links TRBV6-1 to TRBJ1-2; a weak D match, TRBD1 (5 bases). Germline CDR1 reads MNHNS; CDR2 reads SASEGT. The CDR3 has 14 amino acids. The V end was cut by 2 bases, the J end by 12 bases, with 19 bases between. The CDR3 bases are TGTGCCAGCAGTGAATGGACGGGGGGATGGGTCCACACCTTC. The encoded protein is CASSEWTGGWVHTF.

The V and J genes are TRBV30 and TRBJ2-1, with D uncertain. V lost 4 bases, J lost 7 bases, and 11 bases lay in between. The CDR3 is made up of 12 amino acids. Germline V CDR1 and CDR2: GTSNPN, SVGIG (reference sequence). The CDR3 is CAWTSYGNEQFF. The CDR3 DNA is TGTGCCTGGACCTCATACGGGAATGAGCAGTTCTTC.

The V call is TRBV6-4, the J call TRBJ1-2; D is unclear. CDR3 length equals 15 residues. Trimming took off 2 bases at V and 4 bases at J, with 14 bases between the two ends. Germline assignment: CDR1 MRHNA and CDR2 SNTAGT. CDR3 sequence (DNA): TGTGCCAGCAGTGACGTCCCTTCACCCAGCTATGGCTACACCTTC. Its protein is CASSDVPSPSYGYTF.

This chain joins TRBV5-1 and TRBJ2-7; D might be TRBD2 (5 bases). Germline CDR1 and CDR2: SGHRS and YFSETQ. V lost 4 bases and J 7 bases, leaving 24 bases between the germline ends. CDR3 size: 16 residues. The CDR3 reads CASSPSLLDRGREQYF. DNA for the CDR3: TGCGCCAGCAGCCCGTCCCTTTTGGACCGGGGTAGGGAGCAGTACTTC.

Notes on this clone: Germline is not matched at one junction end, which may reflect a read error. This sequence joins TRBV7-7 and TRBJ2-2; 9 nucleotides match TRBD2. The CDR3 consists of 16 residues. CDR1 and CDR2 (germline): SSHAT, FNYEAQ (reference sequence). The CDR3 DNA is TGTGCTAGCAGCTCGACCGGGACTAGCATTTTCGGGGAGCTGTTTTTT. Translated, it gives CASSSTGTSIFGELFF.

This chain links TRBV9 with TRBJ1-4; D call uncertain. Germline CDR1 reads SGDLS; CDR2 reads YYNGEE. Trimming left V 0 bases short and J 4 bases short, with 19 bases between. The CDR3 length is 18 residues. CDR3: CASSVGPSLGQLNEKLFF. The CDR3 region has the DNA TGTGCCAGCAGCGTAGGGCCCTCTCTAGGTCAGCTTAATGAAAAACTGTTTTTT.

DNA for the CDR3: TGTGCCAGCAGACCTACAGGGTCCGCGGGCTATGGCTACACCTTC. Protein: CASRPTGSAGYGYTF. The gene calls are TRBV2 and TRBJ1-2, with a weak D call TRBD1 (6 bases). Trimming pared 6 bases from V and 4 bases from J, leaving 18 bases between. Germline CDR1 SNHLY, CDR2 FYNNEI. The CDR3 runs to 15 residues.

The J gene is TRBJ1-2, the V gene TRBV5-1; 7 nucleotides match TRBD1. Germline trimming cut 1 base from V and 6 bases from J; bases unmatched to any gene: 3. CDR1 and CDR2 from the germline V gene are SGHRS and YFSETQ. The CDR3 sequence is 13 residues long. The CDR3 sequence is CASSLRTGDGYTF. CDR3 bases: TGCGCCAGCAGCTTGCGGACAGGAGATGGCTACACCTTC.

The rearrangement uses TRBV28 and TRBJ2-4, with 8 bases aligning to TRBD2. There are 13 residues in the CDR3. The junction had 12 bases not matched to a gene; V was cut back by 7 bases and J by 13 bases. Germline CDR1 reads MDHEN; CDR2 reads SYDVKM. The chain's CDR3 is CASTDGREGRQYF. The CDR3 DNA reads TGTGCCAGCACCGACGGCCGGGAGGGGCGGCAGTACTTC.

This chain links TRBV7-6 with TRBJ2-3; perhaps TRBD1 as D (7 bases). V dropped 1 base and J dropped 6 bases, with 17 bases sitting between them. This CDR3 comprises 16 residues. Germline assignment: CDR1 SGHVS and CDR2 FNYEAQ. The CDR3 spells CASSLEDRRGWDTQYF. CDR3 coding DNA: TGTGCCAGCAGCTTAGAGGACAGGAGGGGTTGGGATACGCAGTATTTT.

This clone was counted only a few times. The rearrangement joins TRBV7-9 to TRBJ2-7; 8 bases are shared with TRBD2. Germline V lookup: CDR1 SEHNR, CDR2 FQNEAQ (reference sequence). V gave up 5 bases and J gave up 4 bases; unmatched junction bases: 13. This CDR3 is built from 16 residues. Here the CDR3 reads CASSLLAGGGGYEQYF. CDR3 nucleotides: TGTGCCAGCAGCCTCCTGGCGGGAGGCGGCGGGTACGAGCAGTACTTC.

The rearrangement links TRBV6-4 to TRBJ1-1; D might be TRBD1 (6 bases). The germline V gene encodes CDR1 MRHNA and CDR2 SNTAGT. The V and J ends lost 5 bases and 0 bases respectively, with 16 bases between them. The CDR3 extends over 16 amino acids. The CDR3 loop is CASSRYPTGMNTEAFF. In nucleotides, the CDR3 is TGTGCCAGCAGTCGATACCCAACAGGGATGAACACTGAAGCTTTCTTT.

V is TRBV5-4 and J is TRBJ1-4; possibly TRBD1 for D (6 bases). The CDR3 runs 15 residues. Trimming took 0 bases from V and 4 from J, leaving 10 bases between them. Germline V CDR1 and CDR2: SGHNT, YYREEE (reference sequence). DNA of the CDR3: TGTGCCAGCAGCTTGGAGGTCAGGGGTAATGAAAAACTGTTTTTT. It encodes CASSLEVRGNEKLFF.

The chain combines TRBV28 with TRBJ2-1; 13 bases agree with TRBD2. The CDR3 contains 19 residues. The V segment lost 8 bases and the J segment 0 bases; nucleotides outside the gene matches: 13. Looked up from germline, CDR1 is MDHEN and CDR2 is SYDVKM. The CDR3, as DNA: TGTGCCAGCGGATCTCTGACTAGCGGGAGGCCGAGCTCCTACAATGAGCAGTTCTTC. This translates into CASGSLTSGRPSSYNEQFF.

The V and J genes are TRBV12-3 or TRBV12-4 and TRBJ1-2; D remains ambiguous. Trimming removed 6 bases at V and 4 bases at J, with 12 bases between. The CDR3 is 13 residues long. The CDR3: CASSPRGGYGYTF. The CDR3 bases are TGTGCCAGCAGCCCTCGGGGAGGCTATGGCTACACCTTC.

The chain joins TRBV6-5 to TRBJ2-7; 11 bases agree with TRBD2. Germline CDR1 MNHEY, CDR2 SVGAGI. The CDR3 length is 14 residues. J was trimmed by 5 bases and V by 7 bases; bases with no gene match: 7. CDR3: CASKTLAGGDEQYF. The CDR3 coding sequence is TGTGCCAGCAAAACCCTAGCGGGAGGTGACGAGCAGTACTTC.

This clone was recorded once. The V call is TRBV10-3, the J call TRBJ1-6; D gene uncertain. V lost 0 bases and J lost 13, with 13 bases in between. Germline V CDR1 and CDR2: ENHRY, SYGVKD. The CDR3 contains 14 residues. The DNA of the CDR3 is TGTGCCATCAGTGAGTCGAGGTCTCGGGGTCCCCTCCACTTT. This codes for CAISESRSRGPLHF.

This chain joins TRBV5-6 and TRBJ2-7; D may be TRBD1 (6 bases). Trimming took off 2 bases at V and 2 bases at J, with 17 bases between the two ends. The germline V gene has CDR1 SGHDT and CDR2 YYEEEE. The CDR3 has 16 amino acids. CDR3 coding DNA: TGTGCCAGCAGCTTCATACAGGGTAATATGGCCTACGAGCAGTACTTC. It translates to CASSFIQGNMAYEQYF.

V usage is TRBV27 and J usage is TRBJ2-7, with a tentative D call TRBD2 (6 bases). CDR1 is MNHEY and CDR2 is SMNVEV in the germline V gene (reference sequence). Trimming left V 0 bases short and J 3 bases short, with 12 bases between. CDR3 size: 15 residues. The CDR3 bases are TGTGCCAGCAGTTTATCTTGGGGAGCGGGCTACGAGCAGTACTTC. Translating gives CASSLSWGAGYEQYF.

The genes are TRBV12-3 or TRBV12-4 and TRBJ2-7; 7 bases line up with TRBD2. This CDR3 has 12 residues. V shed 5 bases and J 7 bases; nucleotides not matched to a gene: 5. The CDR3: CASSRNGREQYF. CDR3 nucleotide sequence: TGTGCCAGCAGTCGGAACGGGAGGGAGCAGTACTTC.

The rearrangement joins TRBV6-5 to TRBJ1-4; 7 positions agree with TRBD1. The CDR3 totals 14 residues. Losses at the gene ends were 4 bases for V and 3 bases for J; bases not matched to a gene: 2. Germline CDR1 MNHEY, CDR2 SVGAGI. The CDR3 here is CASSSQGSNEKLFF. CDR3 bases: TGTGCCAGCAGTTCACAGGGGTCTAATGAAAAACTGTTTTTT.

The chain employs TRBV20-1 and TRBJ2-4; no firm D call. Germline V gene data show CDR1 as DFQATT and CDR2 as SNEGSKA (reference sequence). V was pared by 8 bases and J by 9 bases, with 11 bases between. This CDR3 spans 10 amino acids. The CDR3 bases are TGCAGTTTAGCATCGGGCATTCAGTACTTC. Translation: CSLASGIQYF.

The chain recombines TRBV6-5 with TRBJ2-7, with TRBD1 matching 8 bases. After removal of 6 bases from V and 5 bases from J, the junction contained 9 bases not matched to a gene. Germline CDR1 and CDR2: MNHEY and SVGAGI. The CDR3 runs to 14 residues. CDR3 nucleotide sequence: TGTGCCAGCAGCGCAGGGGGCAGTATCCACGAGCAGTACTTC. It specifies CASSAGGSIHEQYF.